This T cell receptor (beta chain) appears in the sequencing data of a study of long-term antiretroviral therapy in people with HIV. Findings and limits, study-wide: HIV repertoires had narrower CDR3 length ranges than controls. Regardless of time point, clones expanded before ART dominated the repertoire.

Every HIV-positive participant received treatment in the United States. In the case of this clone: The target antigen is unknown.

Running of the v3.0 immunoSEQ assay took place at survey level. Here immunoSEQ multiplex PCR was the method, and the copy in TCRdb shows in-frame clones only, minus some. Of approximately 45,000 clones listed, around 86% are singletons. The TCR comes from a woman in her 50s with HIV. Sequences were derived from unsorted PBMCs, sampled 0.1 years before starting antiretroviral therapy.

The CDR3 sequence is CASSKGYRGGTEAFF. CDR3 nucleotides: TGTGCCAGCAGCAAAGGATACCGGGGTGGGACTGAAGCTTTCTTT. The chain uses TRBV21-1 and TRBJ1-1. TRBV21-1 is a pseudogene. This CDR3 is 15 amino acids long.